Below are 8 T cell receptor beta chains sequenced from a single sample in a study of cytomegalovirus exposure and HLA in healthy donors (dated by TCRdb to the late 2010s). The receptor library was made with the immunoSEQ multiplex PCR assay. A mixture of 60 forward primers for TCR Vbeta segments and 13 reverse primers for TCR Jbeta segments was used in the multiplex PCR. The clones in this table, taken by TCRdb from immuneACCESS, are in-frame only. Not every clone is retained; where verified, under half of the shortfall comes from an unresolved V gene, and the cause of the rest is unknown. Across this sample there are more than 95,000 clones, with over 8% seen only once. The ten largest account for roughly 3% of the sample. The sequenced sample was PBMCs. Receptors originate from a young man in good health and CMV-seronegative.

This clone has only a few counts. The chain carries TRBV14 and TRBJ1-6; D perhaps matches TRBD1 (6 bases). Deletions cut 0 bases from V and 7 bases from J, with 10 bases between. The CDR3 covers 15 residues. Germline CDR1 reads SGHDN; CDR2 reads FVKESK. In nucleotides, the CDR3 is TGTGCCAGCAGCCAAGAGGGGGCGTTGAATTCACCCCTCCACTTT. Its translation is CASSQEGALNSPLHF.

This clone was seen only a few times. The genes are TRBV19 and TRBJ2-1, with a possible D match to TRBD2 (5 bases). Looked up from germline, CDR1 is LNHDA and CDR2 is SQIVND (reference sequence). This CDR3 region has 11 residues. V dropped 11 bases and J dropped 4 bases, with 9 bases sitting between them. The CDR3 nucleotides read TGTGCCTGCGGGCTATACAATGAGCAGTTCTTC. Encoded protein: CACGLYNEQFF.

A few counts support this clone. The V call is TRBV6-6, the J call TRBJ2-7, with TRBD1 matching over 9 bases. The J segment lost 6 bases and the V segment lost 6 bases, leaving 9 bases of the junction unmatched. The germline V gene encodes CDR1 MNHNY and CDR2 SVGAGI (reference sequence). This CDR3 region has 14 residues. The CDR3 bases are TGTGCCAGCAGCACCGGGACAGGGTCCGCCGAGCAGTACTTC. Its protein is CASSTGTGSAEQYF.

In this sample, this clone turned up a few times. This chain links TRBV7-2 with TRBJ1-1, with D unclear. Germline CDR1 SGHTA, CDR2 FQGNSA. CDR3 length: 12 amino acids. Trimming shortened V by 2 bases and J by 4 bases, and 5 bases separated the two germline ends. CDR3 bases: TGTGCCAGCAGCTTATACGGCACTGAAGCTTTCTTT. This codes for CASSLYGTEAFF.

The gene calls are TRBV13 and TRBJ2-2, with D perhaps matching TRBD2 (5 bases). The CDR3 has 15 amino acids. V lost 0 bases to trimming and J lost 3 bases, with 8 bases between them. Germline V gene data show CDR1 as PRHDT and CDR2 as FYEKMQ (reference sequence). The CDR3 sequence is CASSLGVLDTGELFF. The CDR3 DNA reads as TGTGCCAGCAGCTTAGGGGTACTAGACACCGGGGAGCTGTTTTTT.

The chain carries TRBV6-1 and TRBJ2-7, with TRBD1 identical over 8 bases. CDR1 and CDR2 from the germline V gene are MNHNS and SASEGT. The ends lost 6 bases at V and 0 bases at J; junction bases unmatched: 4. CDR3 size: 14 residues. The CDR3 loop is CASREDRDSYEQYF. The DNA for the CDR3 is TGTGCCAGCAGGGAGGACAGGGACTCCTACGAGCAGTACTTC.

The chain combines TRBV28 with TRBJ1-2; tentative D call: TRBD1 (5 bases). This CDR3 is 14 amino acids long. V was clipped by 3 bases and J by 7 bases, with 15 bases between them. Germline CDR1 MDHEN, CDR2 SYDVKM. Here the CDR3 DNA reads TGTGCCAGCAGTTTCCAAACAGGCCCGGGTGGCTACACCTTC. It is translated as CASSFQTGPGGYTF.

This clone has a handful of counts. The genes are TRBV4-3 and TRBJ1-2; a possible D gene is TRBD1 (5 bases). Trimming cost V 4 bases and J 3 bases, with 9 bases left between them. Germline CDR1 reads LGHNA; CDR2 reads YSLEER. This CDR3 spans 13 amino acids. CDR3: CASSPTGYYGYTF. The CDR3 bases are TGCGCCAGCAGCCCAACAGGTTACTATGGCTACACCTTC.